These 5 T cell receptor beta chains originate from one sample sequenced in a study of OX40 agonist ivuxolimab in advanced cancers. This table comes from immunoSEQ multiplex PCR, and its TCRdb copy is limited to in-frame clones, with some not included. Counted here are 80,000 or so clones, 85% to 95% occurring once; the ten biggest clones make up approximately 0.3%. The material was CD4+ or CD8+ T cells sorted from blood, obtained in a trial of the OX40 agonist ivuxolimab. These receptors were collected from an adult with an advanced solid tumor such as melanoma, head and neck, liver or kidney cancer.

CDR3 loop: CASSLGGSRQPQHF. The CDR3 nucleotides are TGTGCCAGCAGCTTGGGGGGGAGTCGTCAGCCCCAGCATTTT. J is TRBJ1-5 and V is TRBV5-4, with TRBD1 as a possible D gene (5 bases). CDR1 is SGHNT, CDR2 YYREEE, per germline (reference sequence). Trimming shortened V by 0 bases and J by 6 bases, and 10 bases separated the two germline ends. The CDR3 is made up of 14 amino acids.

The chain couples TRBV28 to TRBJ2-1; no definite D call. CDR3 size: 11 residues. Trimming took off 7 bases at V and 6 bases at J, with 7 bases between the two ends. CDR1 is MDHEN and CDR2 is SYDVKM in the germline V gene. CDR3 loop: CASTVSNEQFF. The CDR3 bases are TGTGCCAGCACGGTGAGCAATGAGCAGTTCTTC.

For the CDR3, the DNA is TGCGCCAGCAGCCCCGCGGGGGATTCACCCCTCCACTTT. Amino acid sequence: CASSPAGDSPLHF. The V and J genes are TRBV5-1 and TRBJ1-6, with D possibly TRBD1 on 5 matching bases. This CDR3 is built from 13 residues. With 4 bases removed from V and 8 bases from J, the gap between germline ends came to 10 bases. The germline V gene has CDR1 SGHRS and CDR2 YFSETQ.

This chain connects TRBV28 to TRBJ2-7; no clear D. The CDR3 is made up of 12 amino acids. Trimming took 4 bases from V and 4 from J, leaving 8 bases between them. The germline V gene encodes CDR1 MDHEN and CDR2 SYDVKM. The CDR3 DNA reads TGTGCCAGCAGTTCGGATTATTACGAGCAGTACTTC. Its protein is CASSSDYYEQYF.

This clone appeared a single time. This chain uses TRBV6-5 with TRBJ1-6, with 7 bases matching TRBD1. This CDR3 region has 15 residues. The J segment lost 6 bases and the V segment lost 2 bases, leaving 4 bases of the junction unmatched. Germline CDR1 MNHEY, CDR2 SVGAGI. The CDR3 region has the DNA TGTGCCAGCAGTTACGTAGGGGGCTCTAATTCACCCCTCCACTTT. Translating it yields CASSYVGGSNSPLHF.